Listed below are T cell receptor beta chains from one sample, sequenced in a study of T-cell memory formation after mild COVID-19. TCRdb ran MiXCR on the 5' RACE reads and lists one entry per CDR3 protein. The sample carries roughly 550,000 distinct CDR3 sequences, around 20% recorded once. Sequenced sample: PBMCs or a T cell subset sorted from them (not recorded which). The source is an adult woman who had mild COVID-19 (a few samples of this study predate the infection). Cell type and time point are not known. CDR3s include the opening cysteine and the closing phenylalanine or tryptophan. The D gene is left open where the match is weak. Size is stated for part of the rows, as once, few or many counts, or as a class when the clone is expanded.

J	V	D	size	CDR3	DNA
TRBJ2-1	TRBV9	.	.	CASSVGVGGRHGEQFF	TGTGCCAGCAGCGTAGGAGTAGGAGGGAGACATGGTGAGCAGTTCTTC
TRBJ2-7	TRBV4-2	TRBD2	few	CASSHKFGGSVYEQYF	TGTGCCAGCAGCCATAAGTTCGGCGGGAGCGTCTACGAGCAGTACTTC
TRBJ1-1	TRBV6-2/TRBV6-3	.	.	CASSSQVLIMNTEAFF	TGTGCCAGCAGTTCCCAGGTTTTAATCATGAACACTGAAGCTTTCTTT
TRBJ2-3	TRBV27	TRBD2	once	CASSSLGLAGASTDTQYF	TGTGCCAGCAGTTCCCTGGGACTAGCGGGGGCAAGCACAGATACGCAGTATTTT
TRBJ1-6	TRBV2	.	.	CASRDVEPGNSPLHF	TGTGCCAGCAGGGACGTCGAACCCGGTAATTCACCCCTCCACTTT
TRBJ2-2	TRBV6-2/TRBV6-3	.	.	CASSYSGTGELFF	TGTGCCAGCAGTTACTCGGGGACCGGGGAGCTGTTTTTT
TRBJ2-2	TRBV4-3	.	.	CASSQDGSLTGELFF	TGCGCCAGCAGCCAAGACGGTTCCCTAACCGGGGAGCTGTTTTTT
TRBJ1-6	TRBV25-1	.	few	CASSEVQGSNSPLHF	TGTGCCAGCAGTGAAGTACAGGGTTCGAATTCACCCCTCCACTTT
TRBJ2-3	TRBV30	.	.	CAWSVRALASTDTQYF	TGTGCCTGGAGTGTACGTGCGCTAGCGAGCACAGATACGCAGTATTTT
TRBJ2-2	TRBV27	TRBD2	.	CASSFGLAVTGELFF	TGTGCCAGCAGTTTTGGACTAGCGGTCACCGGGGAGCTGTTTTTT
TRBJ2-1	TRBV12-3/TRBV12-4	.	.	CASSITGNNEQFF	TGTGCCAGCAGTATAACAGGGAACAATGAGCAGTTCTTC
TRBJ2-1	TRBV29-1	TRBD2	.	CSAIQAGGSYNEQFF	TGCAGCGCAATTCAAGCGGGGGGCTCCTACAATGAGCAGTTCTTC
TRBJ1-2	TRBV15	.	.	CATSYDSVGGYTF	TGTGCCACCAGCTATGACAGCGTGGGCGGCTACACCTTC
TRBJ2-3	TRBV19	.	.	CASSLPPETDTQYF	TGTGCCAGTAGCCTACCGCCAGAGACAGATACGCAGTATTTT
TRBJ2-2	TRBV9	.	.	CASSPRPGTGELFF	TGTGCCAGCAGCCCCCGACCGGGCACCGGGGAGCTGTTTTTT
TRBJ2-1	TRBV25-1	TRBD1	many	CASSEKPGQVYNEQFF	TGTGCCAGCAGTGAAAAGCCGGGACAGGTTTACAATGAGCAGTTCTTC
TRBJ2-3	TRBV6-6	.	few	CASSNLQVTQYF	TGTGCCAGCAGTAACCTTCAAGTGACGCAGTATTTT
TRBJ1-3	TRBV3-1	TRBD1	.	CASSLRSTGASGNTIYF	TGTGCCAGCAGCCTAAGGTCCACAGGGGCCTCTGGAAACACCATATATTTT
TRBJ1-2	TRBV29-1	TRBD1	few	CSVGPGQGYYGYTF	TGCAGCGTTGGACCGGGACAGGGCTACTATGGCTACACCTTC
TRBJ1-5	TRBV3-1	.	few	CASRLLHQPQHF	TGTGCCAGCAGATTGCTCCATCAGCCCCAGCATTTT
TRBJ2-7	TRBV11-3	TRBD1	.	CASSPQDRIEQYF	TGTGCCAGCAGCCCTCAGGACAGGATCGAGCAGTACTTC
TRBJ1-4	TRBV25-1	.	.	CASSIQGEKLFF	TGTGCCAGCAGTATCCAGGGTGAAAAACTGTTTTTT
TRBJ2-3	TRBV24-1	.	few	CATSDSAPDTQYF	TGTGCCACCAGTGATTCCGCTCCAGATACGCAGTATTTT
TRBJ2-4	TRBV3-1	TRBD1	many	CASSWTGSVIQYF	TGTGCCAGCAGCTGGACAGGGTCGGTCATTCAGTACTTC
TRBJ1-2	TRBV6-5	TRBD1	.	CASTNGGQTVGGYGYTF	TGTGCCAGCACCAACGGGGGACAGACAGTCGGTGGCTATGGCTACACCTTC
TRBJ2-1	TRBV10-3	TRBD2	few	CATAGTSGINEQFF	TGTGCCACCGCCGGGACTAGCGGGATTAATGAGCAGTTCTTC
TRBJ1-4	TRBV7-2	.	few	CASSRPGATGEKLFF	TGTGCCAGCAGCCGTCCGGGAGCAACGGGTGAAAAACTGTTTTTT
TRBJ2-5	TRBV6-5	.	few	CASSYSAAGAGGETQYF	TGTGCCAGCAGTTACTCAGCCGCTGGGGCGGGTGGGGAGACCCAGTACTTC